This TCR beta chain stems from a study of T cell responses to AZD1222 COVID-19 vaccine. Study-level results: Only five or six individuals given AZD1222 were seropositive at baseline. In all cases, repertoires were sampled only after the peak T cell response. White British people made up most donors, females outnumbered males, and clonal diversity was possibly underestimated.

Concerning this clone: The antigen is undetermined.

The method was immunoSEQ multiplex PCR; TCRdb's version includes in-frame clones alone and lacks a portion of them. The sample includes about 120,000 clones, around nine tenths of them seen just once. CDR3 size: 15 residues. V shed 1 base and J 3 bases; nucleotides not matched to a gene: 6. Germline CDR1 and CDR2: LGHNA and YSLEER. The TCR was taken from an adult in good health. The specimen was peripheral blood, collected on day 0 of AZD1222 vaccination. V and J are TRBV4-3 and TRBJ2-7, with 7 bases that match TRBD1. The CDR3 region is CASSQGGGPLYEQYF. The CDR3 DNA follows: TGCGCCAGCAGCCAAGGAGGGGGCCCCCTCTACGAGCAGTACTTC.